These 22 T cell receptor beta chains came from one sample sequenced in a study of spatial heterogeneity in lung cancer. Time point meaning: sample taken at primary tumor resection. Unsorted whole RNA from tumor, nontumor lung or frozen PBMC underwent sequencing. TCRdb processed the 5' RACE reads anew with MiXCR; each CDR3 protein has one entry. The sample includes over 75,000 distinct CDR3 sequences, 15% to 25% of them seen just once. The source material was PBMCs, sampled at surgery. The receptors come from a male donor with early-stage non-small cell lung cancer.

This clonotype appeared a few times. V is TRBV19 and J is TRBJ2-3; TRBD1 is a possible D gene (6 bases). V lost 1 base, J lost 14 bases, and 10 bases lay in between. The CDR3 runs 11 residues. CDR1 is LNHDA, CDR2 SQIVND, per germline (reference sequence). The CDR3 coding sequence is TGTGCCAGTAGTATAGGTCAGGGGTTGTATTTT. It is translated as CASSIGQGLYF.

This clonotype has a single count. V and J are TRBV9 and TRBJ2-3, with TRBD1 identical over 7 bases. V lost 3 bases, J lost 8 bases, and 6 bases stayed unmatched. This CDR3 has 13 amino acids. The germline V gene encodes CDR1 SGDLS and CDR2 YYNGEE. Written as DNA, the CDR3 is TGTGCCAGCAGCGCGAGACAGGGCGGTACGCAGTATTTT. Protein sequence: CASSARQGGTQYF.

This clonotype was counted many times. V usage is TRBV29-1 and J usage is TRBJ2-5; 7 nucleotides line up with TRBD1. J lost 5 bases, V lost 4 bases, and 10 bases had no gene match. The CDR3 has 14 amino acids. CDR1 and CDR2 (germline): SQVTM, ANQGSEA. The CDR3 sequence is CSVAGTGVRETQYF. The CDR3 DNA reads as TGCAGCGTTGCGGGCACAGGGGTCCGGGAGACCCAGTACTTC.

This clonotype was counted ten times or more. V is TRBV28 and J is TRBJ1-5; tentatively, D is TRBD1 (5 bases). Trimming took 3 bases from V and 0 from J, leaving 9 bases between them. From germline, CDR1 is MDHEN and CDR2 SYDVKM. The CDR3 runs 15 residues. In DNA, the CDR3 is TGTGCCAGCAGTTTCCACAGGAATAGCAATCAGCCCCAGCATTTT. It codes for CASSFHRNSNQPQHF.

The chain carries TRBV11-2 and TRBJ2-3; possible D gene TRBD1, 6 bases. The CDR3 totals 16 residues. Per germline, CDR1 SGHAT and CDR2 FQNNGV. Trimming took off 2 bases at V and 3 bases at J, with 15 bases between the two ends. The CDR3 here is CASSLRSTGWTDTQYF. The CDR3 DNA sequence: TGTGCCAGCAGCTTACGGTCGACAGGATGGACAGATACGCAGTATTTT. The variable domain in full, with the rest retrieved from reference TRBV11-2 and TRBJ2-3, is EAGVAQSPRYKIIEKRQSVAFWCNPISGHATLYWYQQILGQGPKLLIQFQNNGVVDDSQLPKDRFSAERLKGVDSTLKIQPAKLEDSAVYLCASSLRSTGWTDTQYFGPGTRLTVL.

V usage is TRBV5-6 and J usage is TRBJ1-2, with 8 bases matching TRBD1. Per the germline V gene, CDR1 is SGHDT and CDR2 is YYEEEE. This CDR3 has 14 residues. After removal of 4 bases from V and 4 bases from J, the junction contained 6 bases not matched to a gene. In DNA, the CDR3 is TGTGCCAGCAGCACCCCAACAGGGGGCTATGGCTACACCTTC. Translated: CASSTPTGGYGYTF.

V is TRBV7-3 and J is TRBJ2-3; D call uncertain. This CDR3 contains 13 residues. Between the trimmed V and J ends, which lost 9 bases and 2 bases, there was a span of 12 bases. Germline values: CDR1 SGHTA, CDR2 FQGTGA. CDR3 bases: TGTGCCAGTCAATCTGCCAACACAGATACGCAGTATTTT. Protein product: CASQSANTDTQYF.

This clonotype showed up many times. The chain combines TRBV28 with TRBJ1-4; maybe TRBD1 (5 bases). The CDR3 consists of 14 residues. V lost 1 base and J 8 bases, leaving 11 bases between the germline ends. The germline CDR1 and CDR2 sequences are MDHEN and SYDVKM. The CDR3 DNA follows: TGTGCCAGCAGTTTATCAGGGAGCGGCGAAAAACTGTTTTTT. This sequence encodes CASSLSGSGEKLFF.

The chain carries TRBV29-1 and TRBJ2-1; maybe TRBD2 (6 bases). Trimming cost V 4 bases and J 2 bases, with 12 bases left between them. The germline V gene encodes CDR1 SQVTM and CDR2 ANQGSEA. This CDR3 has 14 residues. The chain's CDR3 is CSVGWGGPYNEQFF. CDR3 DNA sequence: TGCAGCGTTGGCTGGGGAGGCCCCTACAATGAGCAGTTCTTC.

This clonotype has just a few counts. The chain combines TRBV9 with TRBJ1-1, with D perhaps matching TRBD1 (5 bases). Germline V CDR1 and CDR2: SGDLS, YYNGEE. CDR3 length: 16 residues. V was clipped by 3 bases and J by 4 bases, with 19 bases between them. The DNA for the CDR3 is TGTGCCAGCAGCGAGACCCCGGGGCGCACAGGCACTGAAGCTTTCTTT. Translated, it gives CASSETPGRTGTEAFF.

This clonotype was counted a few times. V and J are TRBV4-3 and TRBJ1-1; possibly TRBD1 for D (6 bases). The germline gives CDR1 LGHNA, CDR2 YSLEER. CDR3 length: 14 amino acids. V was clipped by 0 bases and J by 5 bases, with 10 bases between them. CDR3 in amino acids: CASSQDVDRTEAFF. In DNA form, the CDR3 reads TGCGCCAGCAGCCAAGATGTTGACAGGACTGAAGCTTTCTTT.

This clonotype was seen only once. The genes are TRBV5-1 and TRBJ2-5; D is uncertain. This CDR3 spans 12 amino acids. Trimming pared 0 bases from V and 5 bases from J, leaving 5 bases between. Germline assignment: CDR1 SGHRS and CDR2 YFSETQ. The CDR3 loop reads CASSLALETQYF. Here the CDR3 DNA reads TGCGCCAGCAGCTTGGCCCTCGAGACCCAGTACTTC.

The CDR3 loop is CASSPNGQGTGEQYF. The DNA for the CDR3 is TGTGCCAGCTCACCAAACGGACAGGGGACGGGTGAGCAGTACTTC. This chain joins TRBV18 and TRBJ2-7; TRBD1 matches 9 bases. In germline, CDR1 is KGHSH, CDR2 LQKENI. CDR3 length: 15 residues. Trimming took 2 bases from V and 7 from J; bases not matched to a gene: 9.

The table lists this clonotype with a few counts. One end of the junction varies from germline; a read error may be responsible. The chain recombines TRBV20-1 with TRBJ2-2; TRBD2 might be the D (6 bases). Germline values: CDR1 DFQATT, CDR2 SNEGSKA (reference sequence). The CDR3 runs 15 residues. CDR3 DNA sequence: TGCGGTGCTAGGTTATCGGGGGATAACACCGGGGAGCTGTTTTTT. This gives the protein CGARLSGDNTGELFF.

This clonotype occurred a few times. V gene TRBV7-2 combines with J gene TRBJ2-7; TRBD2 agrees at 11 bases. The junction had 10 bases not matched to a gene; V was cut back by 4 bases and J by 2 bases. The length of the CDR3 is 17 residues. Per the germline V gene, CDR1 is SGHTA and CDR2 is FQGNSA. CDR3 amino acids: CASSSTPGLAGPYEQYF. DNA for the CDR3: TGTGCCAGCAGCTCCACCCCCGGACTAGCGGGCCCCTACGAGCAGTACTTC.

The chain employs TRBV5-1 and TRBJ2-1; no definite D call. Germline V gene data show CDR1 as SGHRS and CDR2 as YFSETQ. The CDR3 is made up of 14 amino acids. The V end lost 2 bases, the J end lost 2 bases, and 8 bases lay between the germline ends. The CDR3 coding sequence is TGCGCCAGCAGCTTCACGGAACCCTACAATGAGCAGTTCTTC. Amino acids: CASSFTEPYNEQFF.

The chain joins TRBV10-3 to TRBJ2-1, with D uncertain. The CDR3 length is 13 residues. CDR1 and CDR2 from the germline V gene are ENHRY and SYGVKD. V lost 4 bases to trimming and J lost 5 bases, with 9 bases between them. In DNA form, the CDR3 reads TGTGCCATCAGTGCCCAGGTTAACAATGAGCAGTTCTTC. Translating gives CAISAQVNNEQFF.

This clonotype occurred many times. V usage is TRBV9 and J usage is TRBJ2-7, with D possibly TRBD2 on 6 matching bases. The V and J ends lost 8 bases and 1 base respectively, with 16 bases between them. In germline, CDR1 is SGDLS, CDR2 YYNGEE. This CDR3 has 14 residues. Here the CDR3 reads CASSVGLISYEQYF. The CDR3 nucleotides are TGTGCCAGTTCTGTGGGACTCATTTCCTACGAGCAGTACTTC.

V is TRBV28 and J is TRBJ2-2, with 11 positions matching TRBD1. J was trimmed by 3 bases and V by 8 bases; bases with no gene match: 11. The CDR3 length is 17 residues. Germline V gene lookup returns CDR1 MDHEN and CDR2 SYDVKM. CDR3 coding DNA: TGTGCCAGCGCCCCAAGCCGGGGACAGGGGGACACCGGGGAGCTGTTTTTT. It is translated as CASAPSRGQGDTGELFF.

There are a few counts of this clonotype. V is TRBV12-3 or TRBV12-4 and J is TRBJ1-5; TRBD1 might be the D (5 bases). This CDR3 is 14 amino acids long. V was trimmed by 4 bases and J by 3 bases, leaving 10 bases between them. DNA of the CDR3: TGTGCCAGCAGTTCGAGACAGCCCAATCAGCCCCAGCATTTT. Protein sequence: CASSSRQPNQPQHF.

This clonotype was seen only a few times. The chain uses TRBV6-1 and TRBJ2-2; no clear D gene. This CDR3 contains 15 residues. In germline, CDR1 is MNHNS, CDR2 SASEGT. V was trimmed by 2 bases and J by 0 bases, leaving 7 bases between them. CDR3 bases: TGTGCCAGCAGTGAACAGGCTTCGAACACCGGGGAGCTGTTTTTT. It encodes CASSEQASNTGELFF.

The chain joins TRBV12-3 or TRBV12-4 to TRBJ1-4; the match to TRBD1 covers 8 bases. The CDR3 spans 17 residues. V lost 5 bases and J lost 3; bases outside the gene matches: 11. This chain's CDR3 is CASSPGQGESANEKLFF. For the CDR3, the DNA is TGTGCCAGCAGTCCTGGACAGGGAGAAAGCGCTAATGAAAAACTGTTTTTT.